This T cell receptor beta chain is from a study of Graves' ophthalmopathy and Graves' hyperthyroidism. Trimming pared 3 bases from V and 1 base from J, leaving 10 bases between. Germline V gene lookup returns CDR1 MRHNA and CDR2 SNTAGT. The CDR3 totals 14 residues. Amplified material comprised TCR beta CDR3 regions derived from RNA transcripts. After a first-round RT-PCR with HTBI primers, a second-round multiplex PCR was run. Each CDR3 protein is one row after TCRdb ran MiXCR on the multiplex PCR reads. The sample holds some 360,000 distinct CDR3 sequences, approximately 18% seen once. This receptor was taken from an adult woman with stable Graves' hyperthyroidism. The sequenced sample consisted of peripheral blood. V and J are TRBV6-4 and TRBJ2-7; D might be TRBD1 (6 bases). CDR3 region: CASSEGRGSYEQYF. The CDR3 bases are TGTGCCAGCAGTGAAGGCAGGGGATCCTACGAGCAGTACTTC.